The T cell receptor (beta chain) described here comes from a study of early T cells in non-severe SARS-CoV-2 infection. Germline values: CDR1 MNHNY, CDR2 SVGAGI (reference sequence). This CDR3 has 15 residues. Between the trimmed V and J ends, which lost 6 bases and 4 bases, there was a span of 18 bases. This clonotype was detected a few times. Antigen: not known. In TCRdb, the 5' RACE reads were re-called with MiXCR into one record per CDR3 protein. The table shows tens of thousands of distinct CDR3 sequences, with roughly 12% occurring only once. Study-wide points: Lookups in VDJdb leaned toward anti-spike CD8 responses and missed private and CD4 specificities.

The rearrangement uses TRBV6-6 and TRBJ2-5; D unresolved. Material for sequencing was whole blood. This receptor was taken from an adult who was a healthcare worker with PCR-confirmed SARS-CoV-2 infection or an uninfected control (not recorded which). The CDR3 DNA sequence: TGTGCCAGCAGATCCTCTCCTCCAGGCTCAGAGACCCAGTACTTC. Amino acids: CASRSSPPGSETQYF.